This TCR beta chain originates from a study of OX40 agonist ivuxolimab in advanced cancers. Clones were read by immunoSEQ multiplex PCR, and TCRdb kept only the in-frame ones, dropping some. Of 98,000 or so clones in the sample, 88% were seen once. As to this clone: The junction and the germline gene differ at one end; a read error may be behind it.

Sequenced material: CD4+ or CD8+ T cells sorted from blood, taken in a trial of the OX40 agonist ivuxolimab. This TCR was recovered from an adult with an advanced solid tumor such as melanoma, head and neck, liver or kidney cancer.

CDR3 loop: CASRDNGQGNAEAFF. The CDR3 DNA is TGTGCCAGCAGGGATAATGGACAGGGGAACGCTGAAGCTTTCTTT. V is TRBV2 and J is TRBJ1-1, with TRBD1 identical over 9 bases. CDR1 and CDR2 (germline): SNHLY, FYNNEI. The CDR3 extends over 15 amino acids.